This T cell receptor beta chain is from a study of blood T cell repertoires in COVID-19. Study context: The cDNA or gDNA used as material had been derived from T cells, B-cell-depleted T cells, or PBMCs.

In germline, CDR1 is GTSNPN, CDR2 SVGIG (reference sequence). The CDR3 consists of 17 residues. V shed 1 base and J 2 bases; nucleotides not matched to a gene: 11. This clone was found once. Generated by immunoSEQ multiplex PCR, the TCRdb table keeps only in-frame clones and is missing some. The sample includes more than 250,000 clones, approximately 88% of them seen just once. The sequence was obtained from a woman aged 40 to 50 with acute COVID-19. V gene TRBV30 combines with J gene TRBJ1-1, with 9 positions matching TRBD1. Material: PBMCs or T cells enriched from blood (not recorded which). The CDR3 loop is CAWSGGGTGPVNTEAFF. The CDR3, as DNA: TGTGCCTGGAGTGGGGGGGGGACAGGGCCAGTTAACACTGAAGCTTTCTTT.